The rows below give T cell receptor beta chains drawn from one sample of a study of blood T cell repertoires in COVID-19. Assay: immunoSEQ multiplex PCR; the TCRdb copy retains only in-frame clones and omits some. This table holds about 190,000 clones, around 90% found once. The sequenced material came from peripheral blood. The receptors shown here come from a man aged 50-60 years with acute or convalescent COVID-19. Both conserved end residues are part of each CDR3. Fields, in order: V gene, clone size, D gene, J gene, CDR3 DNA, CDR3 protein. The D gene is left open where the match is weak. Clone size, where shown, is once, few, many, or a class for clones that have expanded.

TRBV9	-	-	TRBJ2-1	TGTGCCAGCAGCCCTCCTCCTAGCGTCTCCTACAATGAGCAGTTCTTC	CASSPPPSVSYNEQFF
TRBV5-6	-	-	TRBJ1-5	TGTGCCAGCAGCTTTATAGAGACCACAAGGAGCACCCAGCATTTT	CASSFIETTRSTQHF
TRBV6-5	-	TRBD1	TRBJ1-6	TGTGCCAGCTTAGACAGGGGGATTTCACCCCTCCACTTT	CASLDRGISPLHF
TRBV19	-	TRBD1	TRBJ1-1	TGTGCCAGTAGTATCAGAGACAGGGGGATCACTGAAGCTTTCTTT	CASSIRDRGITEAFF
TRBV5-1	-	TRBD2	TRBJ2-3	TGCGCCAGCAGCTTGGTCGGGGGGTCTGGAACAGATACGCAGTATTTT	CASSLVGGSGTDTQYF
TRBV5-3	-	TRBD1	TRBJ1-5	TGTGCCAGAAGTCAGACCCGGACAGGTTACCTGACAAGCAATCAGCCCCAGCATTTT	CARSQTRTGYLTSNQPQHF
TRBV28	-	-	TRBJ1-1	TGTGCCAGCAGTTTATTGGCAGGGGCTAGCACTGAAGCTTTCTTT	CASSLLAGASTEAFF
TRBV10-3	-	-	TRBJ1-2	TGTGCCATCAGTGAGGGTATTACAGGCTATGGCTACACCTTC	CAISEGITGYGYTF
TRBV19	once	-	TRBJ2-1	TGTGCCAGTAGTATAAGCGGGTATGACAATGAGCAGTTCTTC	CASSISGYDNEQFF
TRBV28	-	TRBD1	TRBJ1-4	TGTGCGTCTCTAACAGGGGGTAGGGAAAAACTGTTTTTT	CASLTGGREKLFF
TRBV27	-	TRBD1	TRBJ1-4	TGTGCCAGCCCGCTCCGGGACAGGGATGAAAAACTGTTTTTT	CASPLRDRDEKLFF
TRBV5-1	-	-	TRBJ2-2	TGCGCCAGCAGCTTCGCGGGTCGAACCGGGGAGCTGTTTTTT	CASSFAGRTGELFF
TRBV5-1	-	TRBD1	TRBJ1-3	TGCGCCAGCAGTGACAGGGTTCAGGGCACCATATATTTT	CASSDRVQGTIYF
TRBV29-1	-	-	TRBJ2-5	TGCAGCGTTGAACCCACAGGGCCGGAGACCCAGTACTTC	CSVEPTGPETQYF
TRBV18	-	-	TRBJ1-4	TGTGCCAGCTCACCATTCGATTTCCGATTGCGTACTAATGAAAAACTGTTTTTT	CASSPFDFRLRTNEKLFF
TRBV6-7	-	TRBD1	TRBJ1-2	TGTGCCAGCAGTTCCTTGGGACAGGGGGCGGCTAACTATGGCTACACCTTC	CASSSLGQGAANYGYTF
TRBV18	-	-	TRBJ1-6	TGTGCCAGCTCACCACCTAGAGGCCGGGCGGGTTCACCCCTCCACTTT	CASSPPRGRAGSPLHF
TRBV5-1	-	TRBD2	TRBJ2-7	TGCGCCAGCAGCCCGGGACTAGCAGGTTACGAGCAGTACTTC	CASSPGLAGYEQYF
TRBV11-2	-	TRBD1	TRBJ2-2	TGTGCCAGCAACCTCTGGGGGACAGTTCCGGGGGAGCTGTTTTTT	CASNLWGTVPGELFF
TRBV5-1	-	-	TRBJ1-1	TGCGCCAGCAGCCCCGTCAGCGGGACCGAGGGGACTGAAGCTTTCTTT	CASSPVSGTEGTEAFF
TRBV4-1	-	TRBD1	TRBJ2-7	TGCGCCAGCAGCCATCGGGACAGGGACGAGCAGTACTTC	CASSHRDRDEQYF
TRBV7-9	-	TRBD2	TRBJ2-2	TGTGCCAGCAGCCCAGGACTAGCGGGGCTCACCAGGGAGCTGTTTTTT	CASSPGLAGLTRELFF
TRBV5-4	-	TRBD1	TRBJ1-2	TGTGCCAGCAGCTCGGACAGGGTGGGCTACACCTTC	CASSSDRVGYTF